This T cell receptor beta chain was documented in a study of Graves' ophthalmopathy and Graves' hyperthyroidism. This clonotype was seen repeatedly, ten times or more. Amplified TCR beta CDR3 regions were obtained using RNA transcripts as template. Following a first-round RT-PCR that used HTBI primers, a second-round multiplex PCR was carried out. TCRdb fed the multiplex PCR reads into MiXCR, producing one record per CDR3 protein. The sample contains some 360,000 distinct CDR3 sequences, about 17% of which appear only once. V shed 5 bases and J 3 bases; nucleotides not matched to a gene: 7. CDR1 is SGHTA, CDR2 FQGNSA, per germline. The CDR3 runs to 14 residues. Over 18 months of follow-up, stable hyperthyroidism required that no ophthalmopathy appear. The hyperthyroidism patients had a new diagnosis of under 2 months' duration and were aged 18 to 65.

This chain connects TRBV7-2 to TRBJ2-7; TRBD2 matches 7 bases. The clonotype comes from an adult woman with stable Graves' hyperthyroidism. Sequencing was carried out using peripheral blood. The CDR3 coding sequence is TGTGCCAGCAGCCTACTAGCGTATAGCTACGAGCAGTACTTC. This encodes CASSLLAYSYEQYF.